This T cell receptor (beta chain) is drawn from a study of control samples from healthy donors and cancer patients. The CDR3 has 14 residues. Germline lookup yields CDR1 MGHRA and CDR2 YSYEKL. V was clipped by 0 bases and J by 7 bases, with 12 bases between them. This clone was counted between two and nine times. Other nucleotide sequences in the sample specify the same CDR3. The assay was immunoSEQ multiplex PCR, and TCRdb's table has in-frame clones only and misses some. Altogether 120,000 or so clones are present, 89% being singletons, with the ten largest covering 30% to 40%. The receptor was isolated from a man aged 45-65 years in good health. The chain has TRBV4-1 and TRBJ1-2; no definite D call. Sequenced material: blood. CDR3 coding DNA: TGCGCCAGCAGCCAAGAAGCGGGAATCCTTGGCTACACCTTC. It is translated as CASSQEAGILGYTF.